The sequence of this T cell receptor beta chain was determined in a study of T cells in Graves' hyperthyroidism and ophthalmopathy. V lost 8 bases, J lost 0 bases, and 10 bases lay in between. Germline values: CDR1 KGHSH, CDR2 LQKENI. The CDR3 runs to 13 residues. TCR beta CDR3 regions were amplified from RNA transcripts. HTBI primers were used for first-round RT-PCR of the TCR CDR3. TCRdb re-analysed the multiplex PCR reads in MiXCR, keeping a single row per CDR3 protein. Of a few hundred thousand distinct CDR3 sequences in the sample, roughly 22% are singletons; the top ten hold under 55%. General study points: Most expanded thyroid clonotypes above 0.001 recurred in blood.

This clonotype came up many times. Its antigen is not known. The TCR originated in a woman in her sixties or seventies with Graves' ophthalmopathy. The chain recombines TRBV18 with TRBJ1-1; no clear D. The specimen was blood. Here the CDR3 reads CASSPQMNTEAFF. As DNA, the CDR3 is TGTGCCAGCAGCCCACAGATGAACACTGAAGCTTTCTTT.